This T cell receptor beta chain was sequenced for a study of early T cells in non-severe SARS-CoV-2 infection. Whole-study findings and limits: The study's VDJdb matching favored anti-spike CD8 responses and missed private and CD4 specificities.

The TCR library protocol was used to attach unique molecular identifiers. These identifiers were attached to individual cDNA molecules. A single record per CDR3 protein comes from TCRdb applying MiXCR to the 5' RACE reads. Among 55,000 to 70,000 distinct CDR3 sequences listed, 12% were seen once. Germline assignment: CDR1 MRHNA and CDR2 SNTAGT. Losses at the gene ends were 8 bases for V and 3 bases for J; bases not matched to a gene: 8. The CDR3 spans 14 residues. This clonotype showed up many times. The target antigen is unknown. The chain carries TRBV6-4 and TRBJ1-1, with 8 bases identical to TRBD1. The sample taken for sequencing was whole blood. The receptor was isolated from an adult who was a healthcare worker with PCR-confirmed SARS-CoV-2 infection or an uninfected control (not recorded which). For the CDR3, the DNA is TGTGCCAGCTCCCCGGGACAGGAGGACACTGAAGCTTTCTTT. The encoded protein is CASSPGQEDTEAFF.